These 6 T cell receptor beta chains came from one sample sequenced in a study of tissue T cells after allogeneic stem cell transplantation. Here immunoSEQ multiplex PCR was the method, and the copy in TCRdb shows in-frame clones only, minus some. Among under 8,000 clones, under 35% were seen once, and the ten largest hold nearly 6.5%. Time point in this sample: mouse harvest day 14 after allogeneic transplant. Tail vein injection delivered 10^7 T-cell-depleted bone marrow cells and 10^6 splenic CD5+ T cells. The sequenced sample consisted of skin. The receptors here all came from a female BALB/c mouse given C57BL/6 T cells with graft-versus-host disease after an allogeneic hematopoietic cell transplant.

This clone was counted a few times. Each gene name is a mouse one. The CDR3 end is not reached by the read, which stops 1 residue before it; the germline J gene fills it in. This CDR3 is also generated by other DNA sequences in the sample. The rearrangement joins TRBV26 to TRBJ2-7; D is unresolved. Germline V gene data show CDR1 as KGHPV and CDR2 as FQNQEV (reference sequence). The CDR3 has 11 amino acids. V was shortened by 3 bases and J by 4 bases, with 4 bases between the two germline ends. CDR3 DNA (partial): TGTGCCAGCAGTCTAGGGTATGAACAGTAC. Translation gives CASSLGYEQY. The CDR3 in full is CASSLGYEQYF. The full variable domain, its missing parts supplied by reference TRBV26 and TRBJ2-7, is NSKVIQTPRYLVKGQGQKAKMRCIPEKGHPVVFWYQQNKNNEFKFLINFQNQEVLQQIDMTEKRFSAECPSNSPCSLEIQSSEAGDSALYLCASSLGYEQYFGPGTRLTVL.

With respect to this clone: The listed genes are named as in mouse. The CDR3 goes on 1 residue after the read ends, and that part is filled in from the germline J gene. The chain carries TRBV4 and TRBJ2-7, with 8 bases lining up with TRBD2. This CDR3 is built from 14 residues. Germline CDR1 LGHDT, CDR2 YNNKQL (reference sequence). The V and J ends lost 3 bases and 4 bases, in that order; junction bases with no gene match: 5. The CDR3 here is CASSYGGGAYEQYF. The sequenced CDR3 bases are TGTGCCAGCAGCTACGGGGGGGGCGCTTATGAACAGTAC.

In this sample, this clone turned up a few times. Gene names denote mouse genes. The read terminates 1 residue before the CDR3 end, so the remaining end is supplied by the germline J gene. The chain carries TRBV1 and TRBJ1-5; D is possibly TRBD1 (6 bases). CDR1 NSQYPW and CDR2 LRSPGD come from the germline V gene (reference sequence). With 0 bases removed from V and 7 bases from J, the gap between germline ends came to 10 bases. The CDR3 extends over 14 amino acids. The sequenced CDR3 bases are TGCACCTGCAGTGCAGATCAGGGACAACAGGCTCCGCTT. Protein sequence: CTCSADQGQQAPL. The whole CDR3 reads CTCSADQGQQAPLF.

To note about this clone: Germline and genes: mouse. Read data end 1 residue before the CDR3 end; the end is taken from the germline J gene. The rearrangement joins TRBV26 to TRBJ1-2; D gene unclear. V lost 0 bases and J 5 bases, leaving 7 bases between the germline ends. This CDR3 has 13 residues. Germline loops: CDR1 KGHPV, CDR2 FQNQEV (reference sequence). CDR3 amino acids: CASSLSPGSDYTF. The covered CDR3 bases are TGTGCCAGCAGTCTGTCGCCGGGGTCCGACTACACC.

By frequency in the sample, this clone is large. Each gene name is a mouse one. The read ends 1 residue shy of where the CDR3 ends; the end is completed using the germline J gene. The J gene is TRBJ2-7, the V gene TRBV16; 7 bases match TRBD2. Germline V gene lookup returns CDR1 SGHSA and CDR2 FRNQAP. The CDR3 contains 14 residues. The V gene end was trimmed by 0 bases and the J gene end by 4 bases; junction bases not matched to a gene: 3. The CDR3 protein is CASSLDSGGYEQYF. CDR3 bases read: TGTGCAAGCAGCTTAGATTCTGGGGGTTATGAACAGTAC.

A remark on this clone: Genes and germline come from the mouse. The CDR3 extends 1 residue past the end of the read, so its final part is completed from the germline J gene. The V gene is TRBV24, the J gene TRBJ2-2; no firm D call. V lost 9 bases to trimming and J lost 4 bases, with 9 bases between them. The CDR3 spans 12 residues. The germline V gene has CDR1 KGHTA and CDR2 FRNEEI. CDR3 region: CARRESTGQLYF. The CDR3 DNA, read in part, is TGTGCCAGGAGGGAAAGCACCGGGCAGCTCTAC.